This passage covers 26 T cell receptor beta chains from one sample sequenced in a study of shared clonotypes between healthy human individuals. Naive CD8 cells were CD45RO-negative, positively selected for CCR7, excluding terminally differentiated effector memory CD45RA+ cells. TCRdb's copy holds only in-frame clones and misses some; the assay was immunoSEQ multiplex PCR. Among some 2 million clones listed, roughly 94% were seen once. The sequencing sample was made of naive CD8+ T cells sorted from blood. All receptors come from a man younger than 35 in good health.

V usage is TRBV10-3 and J usage is TRBJ2-1, with D possibly being TRBD1 (5 bases). CDR1 is ENHRY and CDR2 is SYGVKD in the germline V gene. The CDR3 runs to 15 residues. Trimming took off 8 bases at V and 0 bases at J, with 14 bases between the two ends. In DNA, the CDR3 is TGTGCCATCGGGTATCTGCAGGGCTCCTACAATGAGCAGTTCTTC. Amino acid sequence: CAIGYLQGSYNEQFF.

The chain couples TRBV29-1 to TRBJ2-7; 14 bases fit TRBD2. After removal of 6 bases from V and 2 bases from J, the junction contained 12 bases not matched to a gene. Looked up from germline, CDR1 is SQVTM and CDR2 is ANQGSEA. The CDR3 runs to 17 residues. As DNA, the CDR3 is TGCAGCGTCTCGGGACTAGCGGGAGATCGTTTAACCTACGAGCAGTACTTC. It specifies CSVSGLAGDRLTYEQYF.

This chain connects TRBV5-1 to TRBJ2-7, with a tentative D call TRBD2 (6 bases). V gave up 4 bases and J gave up 5 bases, with 19 bases separating them. This CDR3 has 15 residues. CDR1 is SGHRS and CDR2 is YFSETQ in the germline V gene. CDR3 nucleotide sequence: TGCGCCAGCAGCCCCGGGGCGGGGATGAGGAACGAGCAGTACTTC. This gives the protein CASSPGAGMRNEQYF.

V usage is TRBV11-2 and J usage is TRBJ2-7; D call uncertain. This CDR3 has 14 amino acids. Deletions cut 4 bases from V and 5 bases from J, with 15 bases between. Germline CDR1 reads SGHAT; CDR2 reads FQNNGV. CDR3 sequence (DNA): TGTGCCAGCAGCTCCCCGGGCCACAGCGACGAGCAGTACTTC. Its protein product is CASSSPGHSDEQYF.

The gene calls are TRBV6-5 and TRBJ1-1, with D uncertain. With 7 bases removed from V and 1 base from J, the gap between germline ends came to 16 bases. The V gene's germline CDR1 is MNHEY and CDR2 SVGAGI. The CDR3 totals 15 residues. The CDR3 is CASTPSGFRNTEAFF. CDR3 in DNA: TGTGCCAGCACCCCCTCGGGCTTCAGGAACACTGAAGCTTTCTTT.

The chain has TRBV30 and TRBJ2-7; D gene unclear. The CDR3 loop spans 13 amino acids. Germline V CDR1 and CDR2: GTSNPN, SVGIG (reference sequence). Trimming cost V 0 bases and J 0 bases, with 6 bases left between them. In nucleotides, the CDR3 is TGTGCCTGGAGTGTAATGGCCTCCTACGAGCAGTACTTC. As protein: CAWSVMASYEQYF.

The chain carries TRBV27 and TRBJ2-2, with TRBD2 matching over 10 bases. Germline V gene sequence: CDR1 MNHEY, CDR2 SMNVEV (reference sequence). V lost 2 bases, J lost 7 bases, and 1 base stayed unmatched. This CDR3 region has 14 residues. The CDR3 here is CASSLRTSGGELFF. The DNA for the CDR3 is TGTGCCAGCAGTTTACGGACTAGCGGCGGGGAGCTGTTTTTT.

The V call is TRBV6-1, the J call TRBJ2-5; 10 bases agree with TRBD2. The CDR3 sequence is 19 residues long. After removal of 2 bases from V and 1 base from J, the junction contained 13 bases not matched to a gene. Germline CDR1 reads MNHNS; CDR2 reads SASEGT. The CDR3 spells CASSELLAGAEGFQETQYF. The CDR3 region has the DNA TGTGCCAGCAGTGAACTCCTAGCGGGAGCCGAGGGGTTCCAAGAGACCCAGTACTTC.

The chain couples TRBV30 to TRBJ2-7; TRBD2 agrees at 9 bases. The V and J ends lost 2 bases and 5 bases, in that order; junction bases with no gene match: 7. The length of the CDR3 is 14 residues. Looked up from germline, CDR1 is GTSNPN and CDR2 is SVGIG (reference sequence). CDR3 nucleotide sequence: TGTGCCTGGAGTCCGCGGGAGGGCCGGAACGAGCAGTACTTC. Translation: CAWSPREGRNEQYF.

The rearrangement joins TRBV5-1 to TRBJ2-7; 13 bases align to TRBD2. The germline gives CDR1 SGHRS, CDR2 YFSETQ. Germline trimming cut 4 bases from V and 0 bases from J; bases unmatched to any gene: 7. CDR3 length: 17 residues. The chain's CDR3 is CASSPRTSGGLSYEQYF. In nucleotides, the CDR3 is TGCGCCAGCAGCCCGCGGACTAGCGGGGGCCTCTCCTACGAGCAGTACTTC.

The chain links TRBV7-8 to TRBJ2-1; 9 bases map to TRBD2. Germline assignment: CDR1 SGHVS and CDR2 FQNEAQ. The CDR3 is made up of 16 amino acids. The V gene end was trimmed by 5 bases and the J gene end by 5 bases; junction bases not matched to a gene: 10. The CDR3 region is CASSTTMTSGNNEQFF. DNA for the CDR3: TGTGCCAGCAGCACAACCATGACTAGCGGAAACAATGAGCAGTTCTTC. The full variable domain, rest sourced from reference TRBV7-8 and TRBJ2-1, is GAGVSQSPRYKVAKRGQDVALRCDPISGHVSLFWYQQALGQGPEFLTYFQNEAQLDKSGLPSDRFFAERPEGSVSTLKIQRTQQEDSAVYLCASSTTMTSGNNEQFFGPGTRLTVL.

This sequence joins TRBV7-3 and TRBJ1-1; tentatively, D is TRBD1 (6 bases). This CDR3 region has 14 residues. Trimming pared 5 bases from V and 0 bases from J, leaving 10 bases between. Looked up from germline, CDR1 is SGHTA and CDR2 is FQGTGA. CDR3 sequence: CASSPDSMNTEAFF. The CDR3 nucleotides read TGTGCCAGCAGCCCGGACAGTATGAACACTGAAGCTTTCTTT.

V is TRBV9 and J is TRBJ1-4, with 7 positions matching TRBD1. The CDR3 contains 14 residues. After removal of 5 bases from V and 7 bases from J, the junction contained 8 bases not matched to a gene. Germline V gene sequence: CDR1 SGDLS, CDR2 YYNGEE. The CDR3 is CASSVSGGGEKLFF. DNA of the CDR3: TGTGCCAGCAGTGTGTCAGGGGGAGGTGAAAAACTGTTTTTT.

CDR3 DNA sequence: TGTGCCAGCAGTTTTTACGTTGGGTCCTACGAGCAGTACTTC. Translation: CASSFYVGSYEQYF. The chain has TRBV27 and TRBJ2-7; D unclear. Between the trimmed V and J ends, which lost 3 bases and 1 base, there was a span of 10 bases. CDR3 length: 14 residues. In germline, CDR1 is MNHEY, CDR2 SMNVEV (reference sequence).

The V gene is TRBV6-4, the J gene TRBJ1-6, with TRBD1 as a possible D gene (6 bases). This CDR3 is built from 11 residues. Per germline, CDR1 MRHNA and CDR2 SNTAGT. Trimming cost V 6 bases and J 19 bases, with 16 bases left between them. The CDR3 DNA reads TGTGCCAGCAGCCCCCACGGGGGGCTACACTTT. Its translation: CASSPHGGLHF.

The chain links TRBV11-2 to TRBJ2-7; weak D call: TRBD2 (6 bases). The V and J ends lost 3 bases and 6 bases respectively, with 18 bases between them. CDR1 is SGHAT, CDR2 FQNNGV, per germline. This CDR3 is built from 15 residues. DNA of the CDR3: TGTGCCAGCAGCTTCCCCGGCGGGGCAGGAGGCGAGCAGTACTTC. Translating it yields CASSFPGGAGGEQYF.

The V and J genes are TRBV9 and TRBJ2-5; TRBD1 agrees at 9 bases. V shed 5 bases, J shed 5 bases, and the junction held 7 bases outside the gene matches. CDR3 size: 14 residues. The germline CDR1 and CDR2 sequences are SGDLS and YYNGEE. The DNA of the CDR3 is TGTGCCAGCAGTGCGGACAGGGGAGGGGAGACCCAGTACTTC. Translation: CASSADRGGETQYF. The full variable domain, its missing parts supplied by reference TRBV9 and TRBJ2-5, is DSGVTQTPKHLITATGQRVTLRCSPRSGDLSVYWYQQSLDQGLQFLIQYYNGEERAKGNILERFSAQQFPDLHSELNLSSLELGDSALYFCASSADRGGETQYFGPGTRLLVL.

In the case of this clone: Other DNA sequences in this sample translate to the same CDR3. The V and J genes are TRBV4-1 and TRBJ1-2; 7 bases fit TRBD1. This CDR3 has 15 amino acids. With 0 bases clipped from V and 4 bases from J, the junction kept 5 bases outside the gene matches. Per germline, CDR1 MGHRA and CDR2 YSYEKL. The CDR3, as DNA: TGCGCCAGCAGCCAAGACGCAGGGGGTTCCTATGGCTACACCTTC. This sequence encodes CASSQDAGGSYGYTF.

J is TRBJ1-2 and V is TRBV27; D perhaps matches TRBD1 (5 bases). The CDR3 is 14 amino acids. Germline CDR1 reads MNHEY; CDR2 reads SMNVEV (reference sequence). With 4 bases removed from V and 0 bases from J, the gap between germline ends came to 9 bases. The CDR3 nucleotides read TGTGCCAGCAGTTCGACAGATACTAACTATGGCTACACCTTC. Protein product: CASSSTDTNYGYTF.

This sequence joins TRBV4-3 and TRBJ2-7; 9 bases map to TRBD1. Unmatched junction bases numbered 9, after V lost 0 bases and J lost 6 bases. The CDR3 sequence is 16 residues long. Germline CDR1 LGHNA, CDR2 YSLEER. CDR3 protein: CASSQDRDRDPTEQYF. CDR3 nucleotide sequence: TGCGCCAGCAGCCAAGATAGGGACAGGGATCCCACCGAGCAGTACTTC.

The CDR3 loop reads CASSLAISNQPQHF. The CDR3 DNA follows: TGTGCCAGCAGCTTAGCCATTAGCAATCAGCCCCAGCATTTT. V usage is TRBV7-9 and J usage is TRBJ1-5; D gene uncertain. The CDR3 is 14 residues long. The V gene lost 0 bases and the J gene lost 0 bases, with 3 bases spanning the gap. The V gene's germline CDR1 is SEHNR and CDR2 FQNEAQ (reference sequence).

This clone was seen just once. This chain joins TRBV11-2 and TRBJ2-2, with 11 nucleotides matching TRBD2. V was pared by 8 bases and J by 0 bases, with 5 bases of the junction left unmatched. The germline V gene encodes CDR1 SGHAT and CDR2 FQNNGV. This CDR3 has 16 amino acids. As DNA, the CDR3 is TGTGCCAGCTCGGGACTAGCGGAAACGAACACCGGGGAGCTGTTTTTT. It codes for CASSGLAETNTGELFF.

This chain uses TRBV28 with TRBJ1-1, with D uncertain. Germline V gene lookup returns CDR1 MDHEN and CDR2 SYDVKM. The CDR3 totals 14 residues. Trimming left V 3 bases short and J 3 bases short, with 11 bases between. The CDR3 DNA sequence: TGTGCCAGCAGTTTTCCGGAAATTTACACTGAAGCTTTCTTT. Residues: CASSFPEIYTEAFF.

The chain carries TRBV30 and TRBJ2-7; tentative D call: TRBD1 (6 bases). The germline V and J ends were trimmed by 6 bases and 4 bases, with 22 bases remaining between them. The CDR3 is 15 amino acids. CDR1 and CDR2 from the germline V gene are GTSNPN and SVGIG (reference sequence). For the CDR3, the DNA is TGTGCCTGTAACTCGGACGACAGGCACCTGTACGAGCAGTACTTC. It is translated as CACNSDDRHLYEQYF.

The V call is TRBV6-1, the J call TRBJ1-2; D ambiguous. The CDR3 extends over 15 amino acids. Germline lookup yields CDR1 MNHNS and CDR2 SASEGT. V was shortened by 3 bases and J by 4 bases, with 15 bases between the two germline ends. The CDR3 DNA reads as TGTGCCAGCAGTGACCCCCCCAAAAATCTCTATGGCTACACCTTC. Residues: CASSDPPKNLYGYTF.

The J gene is TRBJ1-4, the V gene TRBV4-3; the match to TRBD1 covers 9 bases. This CDR3 region has 15 residues. V lost 4 bases, J lost 5 bases, and 5 bases stayed unmatched. The germline V gene has CDR1 LGHNA and CDR2 YSLEER. CDR3 sequence (DNA): TGCGCCAGCAGCCCATACAGGGGGCTGAATGAAAAACTGTTTTTT. As protein: CASSPYRGLNEKLFF.